The rows below give T cell receptor beta chains drawn from one sample of a study of brain T cells in children with intractable seizures. Assay used: immunoSEQ multiplex PCR; TCRdb lists only in-frame clones, some missing. This table holds roughly 69,000 clones, around 96% found once. Sample: peripheral blood, taken at surgery. The receptors here all came from a boy under two years old with focal cortical dysplasia and intractable seizures. CDR3s include the opening cysteine and the closing phenylalanine or tryptophan. D genes are given only for firm matches. The size field is filled for only some rows; it gives once, few, many or a size class.

>TRBJ2-1|-|-|TRBV28
CAILGNSNYNEQFF
TGTGCCATCCTGGGGAACAGCAACTACAATGAGCAGTTCTTC
>TRBJ1-2|-|-|TRBV13
CASSLVGFGYTF
TGTGCCAGCAGCTTAGTGGGGTTTGGCTACACCTTC
>TRBJ2-7|-|TRBD2|TRBV4-2
CASSRPGLAGTTYEQYF
TGTGCCAGCAGCCGACCCGGACTAGCGGGAACTACCTACGAGCAGTACTTC
>TRBJ2-5|-|TRBD2|TRBV28
CASTWTSGTLETQYF
TGTGCCAGCACCTGGACTAGCGGGACGTTGGAGACCCAGTACTTC
>TRBJ2-1|-|-|TRBV11-2
CASTYGWGNEQFF
TGTGCCAGCACCTACGGATGGGGCAATGAGCAGTTCTTC
>TRBJ2-2|few|-|TRBV13
CASERNTGELFF
TGTGCCAGCGAACGGAACACCGGGGAGCTGTTTTTT
>TRBJ1-3|-|TRBD1|TRBV6-5
CASRGTGGNTIYF
TGTGCCAGCAGGGGGACAGGCGGAAACACCATATATTTT
>TRBJ1-1|-|TRBD1|TRBV6-6
CASSPIPSPGGYTEAFF
TGTGCCAGCAGTCCCATACCATCCCCAGGGGGCTACACTGAAGCTTTCTTT
>TRBJ1-3|-|-|TRBV19
CASSTQSSGNTIYF
TGTGCCAGTAGTACACAGAGCTCTGGAAACACCATATATTTT
>TRBJ2-3|-|TRBD2|TRBV6-4
CASSAWGGGTDTQYF
TGTGCCAGCAGTGCCTGGGGAGGGGGCACAGATACGCAGTATTTT